Each of the 7 T cell receptor beta chains below was sequenced from the same sample in a study of T cell responses to AZD1222 COVID-19 vaccine. Generated by immunoSEQ multiplex PCR, the TCRdb table keeps only in-frame clones and is missing some. The sample contains 45,000 to 60,000 clones, 70% to 90% of which appear only once. The source was peripheral blood, collected on day 0 of AZD1222 vaccination. These receptors originate from an adult in good health.

This clone was observed once. The chain has TRBV7-3 and TRBJ2-1; a weak D match, TRBD2 (6 bases). CDR3 length: 18 amino acids. The V end lost 3 bases, the J end lost 3 bases, and 21 bases lay between the germline ends. Germline V gene data show CDR1 as SGHTA and CDR2 as FQGTGA. CDR3 in amino acids: CASSFTPLPGSYYNEQFF. CDR3 DNA sequence: TGTGCCAGCAGCTTTACACCACTCCCCGGGAGCTACTACAATGAGCAGTTCTTC.

This chain connects TRBV18 to TRBJ2-3, with 11 bases that match TRBD1. Germline values: CDR1 KGHSH, CDR2 LQKENI. V trimming: 3 bases; J trimming: 0 bases; junction bases outside the gene matches: 5. This CDR3 has 17 residues. The DNA of the CDR3 is TGTGCCAGCTCACCTTGGACAGGGGGCACTAGCACAGATACGCAGTATTTT. It specifies CASSPWTGGTSTDTQYF.

The gene calls are TRBV2 and TRBJ1-3; 8 positions match TRBD1. The V segment lost 4 bases and the J segment 4 bases; nucleotides outside the gene matches: 6. Germline V gene lookup returns CDR1 SNHLY and CDR2 FYNNEI. CDR3 size: 15 residues. The CDR3 is CASSGTGGQGNTIYF. CDR3 nucleotides: TGTGCCAGCAGTGGTACAGGGGGTCAAGGAAACACCATATATTTT.

This chain joins TRBV10-1 and TRBJ2-1; possibly TRBD1 for D (6 bases). This CDR3 has 16 amino acids. The V gene's germline CDR1 is WNHNN and CDR2 SYGVQD (reference sequence). Trimming removed 6 bases at V and 1 base at J, with 16 bases between. CDR3 region: CASSPVGAASYNEQFF. Here the CDR3 DNA reads TGCGCCAGCAGCCCCGTGGGGGCGGCGTCCTACAATGAGCAGTTCTTC.

This chain links TRBV11-2 with TRBJ1-1; TRBD1 matches at 9 bases. The CDR3 totals 15 residues. The V gene end was trimmed by 4 bases and the J gene end by 5 bases; junction bases not matched to a gene: 8. From germline, CDR1 is SGHAT and CDR2 FQNNGV. Here the CDR3 DNA reads TGTGCCAGCAGCTCAGAACAGGGGGCTTGGACTGAAGCTTTCTTT. This encodes CASSSEQGAWTEAFF.

The chain employs TRBV19 and TRBJ1-2; unclear D gene. The CDR3 sequence is 13 residues long. The germline gives CDR1 LNHDA, CDR2 SQIVND (reference sequence). The V gene lost 7 bases and the J gene lost 7 bases, with 16 bases spanning the gap. The CDR3 reads CASNLGPGRGYTF. DNA of the CDR3: TGTGCCAGTAACCTAGGACCGGGTCGTGGCTACACCTTC.

The chain couples TRBV28 to TRBJ1-1, with a possible D match to TRBD1 (5 bases). The CDR3 extends over 15 amino acids. Germline lookup yields CDR1 MDHEN and CDR2 SYDVKM. V lost 7 bases and J lost 1, with 16 bases in between. The CDR3 here is CASTEGRVGNTEAFF. As DNA, the CDR3 is TGTGCCAGCACCGAGGGGAGGGTTGGGAACACTGAAGCTTTCTTT.